The sample holds many counts of the clone carrying this T cell receptor (beta chain). As yet, its antigen is unknown. In germline, CDR1 is DFQATT, CDR2 SNEGSKA (reference sequence). Germline trimming cut 6 bases from V and 8 bases from J; bases unmatched to any gene: 9. The CDR3 contains 14 residues. The data derive from a study of early T cells in non-severe SARS-CoV-2 infection. Study as a whole: From unsorted whole blood, bulk RNA was sequenced, and the chains remained unpaired.

Whole-study findings and limits: VDJdb matching favored anti-spike CD8 responses, missing private and CD4 specificities.

Attachment of unique molecular identifiers was made to individual cDNA molecules. Using its own MiXCR run on the 5' RACE reads, TCRdb lists one record per CDR3 protein. The data contain tens of thousands of distinct CDR3 sequences, around 5.8% of them seen just once; the ten biggest clones take up 30% to 35%. The chain links TRBV20-1 to TRBJ2-1; 11 positions match TRBD2. Sample: whole blood, taken at baseline. The clonotype comes from an adult who was a healthcare worker with PCR-confirmed SARS-CoV-2 infection or an uninfected control (not recorded which). CDR3 sequence: CSAIYSGGADEQFF. In nucleotides, the CDR3 is TGCAGTGCCATATATAGCGGGGGGGCCGATGAGCAGTTCTTC.